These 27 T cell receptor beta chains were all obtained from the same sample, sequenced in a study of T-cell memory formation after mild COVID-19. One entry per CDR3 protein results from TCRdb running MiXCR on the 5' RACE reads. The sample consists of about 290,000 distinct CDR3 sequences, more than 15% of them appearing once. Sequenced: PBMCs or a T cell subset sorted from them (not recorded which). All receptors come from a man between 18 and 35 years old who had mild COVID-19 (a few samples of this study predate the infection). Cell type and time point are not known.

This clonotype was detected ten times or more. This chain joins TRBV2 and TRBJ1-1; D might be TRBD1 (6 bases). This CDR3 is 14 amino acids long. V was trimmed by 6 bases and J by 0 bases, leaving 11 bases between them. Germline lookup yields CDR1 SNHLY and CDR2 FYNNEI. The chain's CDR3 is CASSRDIMNTEAFF. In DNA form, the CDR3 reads TGTGCCAGCAGCAGGGACATCATGAACACTGAAGCTTTCTTT.

The CDR3: CASSYAAGLQETQYF. The CDR3, as DNA: TGTGCCAGCAGTTACGCGGCGGGGCTCCAAGAGACCCAGTACTTC. The gene calls are TRBV6-5 and TRBJ2-5, with D perhaps TRBD2 (6 bases). The CDR3 loop spans 15 amino acids. Trimming removed 2 bases from V and 1 base from J, with 11 bases in between. CDR1 and CDR2 (germline): MNHEY, SVGAGI.

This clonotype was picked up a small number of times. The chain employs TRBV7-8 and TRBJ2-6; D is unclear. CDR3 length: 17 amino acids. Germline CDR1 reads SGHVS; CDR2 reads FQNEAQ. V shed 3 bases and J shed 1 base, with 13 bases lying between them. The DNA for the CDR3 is TGTGCCAGCAGCTTCGGGCCGTGGCCATCTGGGGCCAACGTCCTGACTTTC. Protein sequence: CASSFGPWPSGANVLTF.

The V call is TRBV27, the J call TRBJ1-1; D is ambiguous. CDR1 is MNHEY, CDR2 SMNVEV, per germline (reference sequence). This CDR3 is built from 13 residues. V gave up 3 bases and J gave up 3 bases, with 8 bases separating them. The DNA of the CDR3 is TGTGCCAGCAGTTTGCGCCCGTACACTGAAGCTTTCTTT. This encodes CASSLRPYTEAFF.

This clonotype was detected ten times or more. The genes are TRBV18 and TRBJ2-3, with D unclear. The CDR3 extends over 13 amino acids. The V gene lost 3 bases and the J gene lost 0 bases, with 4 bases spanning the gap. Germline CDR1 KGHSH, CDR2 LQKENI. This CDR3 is CASSPDSTDTQYF. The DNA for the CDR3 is TGTGCCAGCTCACCGGACAGCACAGATACGCAGTATTTT.

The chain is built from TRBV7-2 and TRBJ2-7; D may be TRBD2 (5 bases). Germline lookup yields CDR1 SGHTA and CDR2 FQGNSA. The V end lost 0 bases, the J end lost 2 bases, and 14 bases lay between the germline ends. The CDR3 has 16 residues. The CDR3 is CASSLASDREAYEQYV. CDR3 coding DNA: TGTGCCAGCAGCTTAGCGTCTGACCGGGAAGCCTACGAGCAGTACGTC.

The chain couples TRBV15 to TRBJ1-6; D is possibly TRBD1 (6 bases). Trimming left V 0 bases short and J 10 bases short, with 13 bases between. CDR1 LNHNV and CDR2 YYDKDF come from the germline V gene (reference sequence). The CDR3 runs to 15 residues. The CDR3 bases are TGTGCCACCAGCAGAGATCCCAGGGGTGGCTCACCCCTCCACTTT. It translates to CATSRDPRGGSPLHF. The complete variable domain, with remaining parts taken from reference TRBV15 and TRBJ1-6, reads DAMVIQNPRYQVTQFGKPVTLSCSQTLNHNVMYWYQQKSSQAPKLLFHYYDKDFNNEADTPDNFQSRRPNTSFCFLDIRSPGLGDTAMYLCATSRDPRGGSPLHFGNGTRLTVT.

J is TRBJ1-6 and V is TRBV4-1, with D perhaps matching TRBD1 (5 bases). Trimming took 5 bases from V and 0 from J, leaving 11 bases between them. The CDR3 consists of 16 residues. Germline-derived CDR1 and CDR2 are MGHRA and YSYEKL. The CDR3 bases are TGCGCCAGCAGCAACAGGATCAGCTCCTATAATTCACCCCTCCACTTT. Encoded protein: CASSNRISSYNSPLHF.

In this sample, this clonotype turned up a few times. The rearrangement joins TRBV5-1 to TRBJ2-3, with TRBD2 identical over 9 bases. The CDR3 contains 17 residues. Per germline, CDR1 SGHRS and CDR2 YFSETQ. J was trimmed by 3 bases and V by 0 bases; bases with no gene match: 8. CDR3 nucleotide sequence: TGCGCCAGCAGCTTGGCCAGTCGCGGGGGGGCGACAGATACGCAGTATTTT. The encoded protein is CASSLASRGGATDTQYF.

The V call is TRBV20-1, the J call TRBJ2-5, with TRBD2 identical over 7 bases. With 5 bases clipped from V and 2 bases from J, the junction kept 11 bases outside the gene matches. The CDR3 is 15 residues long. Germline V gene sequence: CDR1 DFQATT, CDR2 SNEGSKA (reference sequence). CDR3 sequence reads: CSAVAWGGGQETQYF. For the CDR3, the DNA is TGCAGTGCTGTCGCATGGGGGGGGGGTCAAGAGACCCAGTACTTC.

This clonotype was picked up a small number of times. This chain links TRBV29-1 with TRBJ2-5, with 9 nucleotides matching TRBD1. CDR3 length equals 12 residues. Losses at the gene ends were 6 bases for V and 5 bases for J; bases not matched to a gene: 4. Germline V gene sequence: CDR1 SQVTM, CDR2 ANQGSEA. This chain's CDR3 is CSVTGGIETQYF. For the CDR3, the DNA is TGCAGCGTGACAGGGGGGATTGAGACCCAGTACTTC.

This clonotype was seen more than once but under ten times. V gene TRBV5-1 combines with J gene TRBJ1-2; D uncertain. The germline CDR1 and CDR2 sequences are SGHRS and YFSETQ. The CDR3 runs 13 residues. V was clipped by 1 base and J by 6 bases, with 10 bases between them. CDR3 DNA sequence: TGCGCCAGCAGCTTGTTGGGGAACGATGGCTACACCTTC. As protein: CASSLLGNDGYTF.

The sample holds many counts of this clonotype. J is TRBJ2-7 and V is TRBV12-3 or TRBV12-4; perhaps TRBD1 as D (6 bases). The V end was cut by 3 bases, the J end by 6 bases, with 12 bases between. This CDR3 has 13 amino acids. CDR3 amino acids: CASSFNRESEQYF. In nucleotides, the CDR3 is TGTGCCAGCAGTTTTAACAGGGAAAGCGAGCAGTACTTC.

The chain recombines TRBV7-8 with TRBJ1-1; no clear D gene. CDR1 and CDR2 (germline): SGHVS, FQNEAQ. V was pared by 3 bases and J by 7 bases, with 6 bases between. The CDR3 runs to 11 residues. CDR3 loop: CASSLSDEAFF. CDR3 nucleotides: TGTGCCAGCAGCTTGTCAGATGAAGCTTTCTTT.

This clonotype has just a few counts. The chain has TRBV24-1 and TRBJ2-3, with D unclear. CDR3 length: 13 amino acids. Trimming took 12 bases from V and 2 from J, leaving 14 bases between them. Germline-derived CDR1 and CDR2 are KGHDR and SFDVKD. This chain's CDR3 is CASADGYTDTQYF. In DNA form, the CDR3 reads TGTGCCTCTGCTGACGGATACACAGATACGCAGTATTTT.

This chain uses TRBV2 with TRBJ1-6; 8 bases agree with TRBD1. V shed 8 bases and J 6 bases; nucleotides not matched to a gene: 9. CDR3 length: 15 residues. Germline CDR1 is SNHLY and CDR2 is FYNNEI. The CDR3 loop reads CASQPYTGGNSPLHF. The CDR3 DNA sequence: TGTGCCAGCCAGCCCTACACAGGGGGTAATTCACCCCTCCACTTT.

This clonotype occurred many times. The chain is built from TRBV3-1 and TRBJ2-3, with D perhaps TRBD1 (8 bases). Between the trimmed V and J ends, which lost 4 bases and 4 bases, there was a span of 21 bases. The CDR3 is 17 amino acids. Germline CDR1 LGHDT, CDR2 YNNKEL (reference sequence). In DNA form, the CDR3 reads TGTGCCAGCAGCCTCTACCTAGGACAGGGAGGGTCAGATACGCAGTATTTT. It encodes CASSLYLGQGGSDTQYF.

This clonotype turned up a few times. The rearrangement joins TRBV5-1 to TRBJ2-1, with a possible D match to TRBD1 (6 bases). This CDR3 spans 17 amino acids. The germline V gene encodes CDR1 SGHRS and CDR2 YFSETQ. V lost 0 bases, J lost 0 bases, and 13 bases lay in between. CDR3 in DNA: TGCGCCAGCAGCTTGGGGGGGCAGGTCACCTCCTACAATGAGCAGTTCTTC. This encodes CASSLGGQVTSYNEQFF. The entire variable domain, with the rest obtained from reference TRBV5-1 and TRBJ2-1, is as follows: KAGVTQTPRYLIKTRGQQVTLSCSPISGHRSVSWYQQTPGQGLQFLFEYFSETQRNKGNFPGRFSGRQFSNSRSEMNVSTLELGDSALYLCASSLGGQVTSYNEQFFGPGTRLTVL.

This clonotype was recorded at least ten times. The CDR3 DNA follows: TGTGCCAGCAGCTTAACCGACAGGGCTGCGGGCTACACCTTC. This codes for CASSLTDRAAGYTF. The chain has TRBV5-6 and TRBJ1-2, with 7 bases aligning to TRBD1. The CDR3 sequence is 14 residues long. J gave up 8 bases and V 2 bases, and 9 bases lay outside the gene matches. CDR1 is SGHDT and CDR2 is YYEEEE in the germline V gene.

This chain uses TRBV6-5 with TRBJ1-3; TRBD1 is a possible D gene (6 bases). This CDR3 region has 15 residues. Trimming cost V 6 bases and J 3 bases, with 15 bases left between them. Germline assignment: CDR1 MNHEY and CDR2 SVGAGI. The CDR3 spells CASREATGHGNTIYF. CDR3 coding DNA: TGTGCCAGCAGGGAGGCTACAGGGCATGGAAACACCATATATTTT.

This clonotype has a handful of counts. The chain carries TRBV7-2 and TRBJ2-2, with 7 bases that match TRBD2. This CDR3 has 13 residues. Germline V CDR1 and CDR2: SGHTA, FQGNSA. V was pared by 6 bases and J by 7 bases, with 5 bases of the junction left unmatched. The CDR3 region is CASSTGGGGELFF. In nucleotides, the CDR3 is TGTGCCAGCAGTACGGGGGGTGGCGGGGAGCTGTTTTTT.

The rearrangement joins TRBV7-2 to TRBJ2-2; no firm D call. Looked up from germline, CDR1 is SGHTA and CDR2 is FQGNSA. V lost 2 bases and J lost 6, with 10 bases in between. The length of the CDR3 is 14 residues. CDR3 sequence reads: CASSLRYWSGELFF. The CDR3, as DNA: TGTGCCAGCAGCTTACGTTACTGGTCCGGGGAGCTGTTTTTT.

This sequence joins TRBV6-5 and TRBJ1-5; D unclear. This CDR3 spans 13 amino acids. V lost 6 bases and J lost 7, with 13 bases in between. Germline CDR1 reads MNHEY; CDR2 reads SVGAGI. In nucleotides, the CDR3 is TGTGCCAGCAGCACGACCTCCACCCAGCCCCAGCATTTT. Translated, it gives CASSTTSTQPQHF.

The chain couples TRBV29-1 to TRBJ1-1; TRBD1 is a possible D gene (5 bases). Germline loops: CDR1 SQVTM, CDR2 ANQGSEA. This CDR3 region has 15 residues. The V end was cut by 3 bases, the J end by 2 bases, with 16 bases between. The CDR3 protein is CSVEIRQGLNTEAFF. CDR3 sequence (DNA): TGCAGCGTTGAGATCCGGCAGGGCCTTAACACTGAAGCTTTCTTT.

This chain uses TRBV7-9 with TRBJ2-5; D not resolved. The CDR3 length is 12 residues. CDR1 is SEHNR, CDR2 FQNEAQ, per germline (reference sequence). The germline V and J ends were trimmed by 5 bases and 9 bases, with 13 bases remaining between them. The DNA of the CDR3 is TGTGCCAGCAGCCGGGCGCTTCGGGCCCAGTACTTC. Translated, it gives CASSRALRAQYF.

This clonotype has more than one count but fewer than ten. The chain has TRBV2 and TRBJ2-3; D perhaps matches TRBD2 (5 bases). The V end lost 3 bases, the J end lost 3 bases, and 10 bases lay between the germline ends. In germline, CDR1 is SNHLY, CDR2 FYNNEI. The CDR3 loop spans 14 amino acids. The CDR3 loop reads CASSESSPTDTQYF. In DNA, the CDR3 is TGTGCCAGCAGTGAGTCTAGCCCTACAGATACGCAGTATTTT. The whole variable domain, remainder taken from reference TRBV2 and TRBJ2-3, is EPEVTQTPSHQVTQMGQEVILRCVPISNHLYFYWYRQILGQKVEFLVSFYNNEISEKSEIFDDQFSVERPDGSNFTLKIRSTKLEDSAMYFCASSESSPTDTQYFGPGTRLTVL.

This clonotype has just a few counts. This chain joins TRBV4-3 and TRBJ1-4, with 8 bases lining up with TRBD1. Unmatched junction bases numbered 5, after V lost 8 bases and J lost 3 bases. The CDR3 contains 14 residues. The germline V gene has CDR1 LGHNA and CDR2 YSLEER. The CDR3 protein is CASARGQANEKLFF. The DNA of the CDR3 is TGCGCCAGCGCGAGGGGACAGGCTAATGAAAAACTGTTTTTT.